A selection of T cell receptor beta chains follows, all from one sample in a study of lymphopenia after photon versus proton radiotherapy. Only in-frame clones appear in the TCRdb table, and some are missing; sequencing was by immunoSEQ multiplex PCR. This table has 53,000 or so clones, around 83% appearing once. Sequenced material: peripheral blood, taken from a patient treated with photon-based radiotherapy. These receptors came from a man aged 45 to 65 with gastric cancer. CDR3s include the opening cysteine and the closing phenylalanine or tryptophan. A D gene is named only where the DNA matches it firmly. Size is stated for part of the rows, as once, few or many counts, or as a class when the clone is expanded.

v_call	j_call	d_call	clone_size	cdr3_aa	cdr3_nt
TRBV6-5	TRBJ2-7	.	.	CASSLGGTRSYEQYF	TGTGCCAGCAGCCTCGGAGGCACCCGCTCCTACGAGCAGTACTTC
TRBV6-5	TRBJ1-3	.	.	CASSYDSRNTIYF	TGTGCCAGCAGTTATGACAGCAGAAACACCATATATTTT
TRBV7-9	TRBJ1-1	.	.	CASSLGGGRNTEAFF	TGTGCCAGCAGCTTAGGAGGGGGGAGGAACACTGAAGCTTTCTTT
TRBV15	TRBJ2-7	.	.	CATSRVGIDYEQYF	TGTGCCACCAGCAGAGTCGGAATAGACTACGAGCAGTACTTC
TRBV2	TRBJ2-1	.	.	CASSEAGNSYNEQFF	TGTGCCAGCAGTGAGGCAGGGAACTCCTACAATGAGCAGTTCTTC
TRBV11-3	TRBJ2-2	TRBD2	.	CASSSGLAGTTGELFF	TGTGCCAGCAGCTCCGGACTAGCGGGAACCACCGGGGAGCTGTTTTTT
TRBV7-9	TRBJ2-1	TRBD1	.	CASSSGGRDEQFF	TGTGCCAGCAGCTCAGGGGGCCGAGATGAGCAGTTCTTC
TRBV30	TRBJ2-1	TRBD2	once	CAWSPRTSGTHEQFF	TGTGCCTGGAGTCCCCGGACTAGCGGGACCCATGAGCAGTTCTTC
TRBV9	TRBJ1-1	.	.	CASSPRQNTEAFF	TGTGCCAGCAGCCCCAGACAGAACACTGAAGCTTTCTTT
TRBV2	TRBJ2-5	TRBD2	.	CASSPPGLAGTETQYF	TGTGCCAGCAGCCCCCCGGGACTAGCGGGCACGGAGACCCAGTACTTC
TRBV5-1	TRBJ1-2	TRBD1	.	CASSLDTGTGSGYTF	TGCGCCAGCAGCTTGGATACCGGGACAGGGAGTGGCTACACCTTC
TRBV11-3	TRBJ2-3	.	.	CASSLEAGPTDTQYF	TGTGCCAGCAGCTTAGAGGCGGGACCCACAGATACGCAGTATTTT
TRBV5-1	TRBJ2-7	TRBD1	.	CASSLAGGAYEQYF	TGCGCCAGCAGCTTGGCAGGGGGTGCCTACGAGCAGTACTTC
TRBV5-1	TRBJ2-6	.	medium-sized	CASRLRATGANVLTF	TGCGCCAGCAGACTTCGGGCCACCGGGGCCAACGTCCTGACTTTC
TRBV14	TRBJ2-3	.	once	CASSQDRTSTDTQYF	TGTGCCAGCAGCCAAGACCGTACTAGCACAGATACGCAGTATTTT
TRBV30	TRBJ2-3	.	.	CAWSFGTPGADTQYF	TGTGCCTGGAGTTTCGGGACCCCCGGGGCAGATACGCAGTATTTT
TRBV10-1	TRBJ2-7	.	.	CASSESTSASADYEQYF	TGCGCCAGCAGTGAGTCGACCTCGGCTAGCGCCGACTACGAGCAGTACTTC
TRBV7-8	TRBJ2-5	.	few	CASSLSWLRGQTQYF	TGTGCCAGCAGCTTAAGTTGGCTCAGGGGTCAGACCCAGTACTTC
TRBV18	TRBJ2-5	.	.	CASSLGAQETQYF	TGTGCCAGCTCGCTGGGGGCCCAAGAGACCCAGTACTTC
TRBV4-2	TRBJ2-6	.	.	CASSQGQGAGANVLTF	TGTGCCAGCAGCCAAGGTCAGGGAGCAGGGGCCAACGTCCTGACTTTC
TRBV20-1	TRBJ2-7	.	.	CSAPQESEQYF	TGCAGTGCCCCCCAGGAGAGCGAGCAGTACTTC
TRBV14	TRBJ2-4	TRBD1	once	CASSPGQGAVKNIQYF	TGTGCCAGCAGCCCCGGACAGGGGGCGGTCAAAAACATTCAGTACTTC
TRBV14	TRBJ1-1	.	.	CASSQDRALYTEAFF	TGTGCCAGCAGCCAAGACAGGGCCTTATACACTGAAGCTTTCTTT
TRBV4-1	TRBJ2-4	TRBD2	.	CASSQGALAGGKNIQYF	TGCGCCAGCAGCCAAGGGGCGCTAGCGGGAGGCAAAAACATTCAGTACTTC
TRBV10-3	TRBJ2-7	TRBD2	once	CATSGGQTYEQYF	TGTGCCACCAGCGGGGGGCAGACCTACGAGCAGTACTTC
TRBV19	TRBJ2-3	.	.	CASSMGGGSPTDTQYF	TGTGCCAGTAGTATGGGGGGCGGGAGCCCCACAGATACGCAGTATTTT
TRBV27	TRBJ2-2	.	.	CASSYDLAGELFF	TGTGCCAGCAGTTATGACCTTGCCGGGGAGCTGTTTTTT
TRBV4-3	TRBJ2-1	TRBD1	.	CASSQEVSWRQGNKDEQFF	TGCGCCAGCAGCCAAGAAGTCTCGTGGCGACAGGGGAATAAAGATGAGCAGTTCTTC
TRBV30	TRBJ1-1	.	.	CAWLGSSANTEAFF	TGTGCCTGGCTGGGCAGCTCAGCCAACACTGAAGCTTTCTTT
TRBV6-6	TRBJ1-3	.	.	CASSYDSRNTIYF	TGTGCCAGCAGTTATGACAGCAGAAACACCATATATTTT
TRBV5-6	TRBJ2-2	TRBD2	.	CASAWREDTGELFF	TGTGCCAGCGCCTGGCGGGAGGACACCGGGGAGCTGTTTTTT
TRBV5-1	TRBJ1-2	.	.	CASSLQAGTNYGYTF	TGCGCCAGCAGCTTACAGGCGGGGACTAACTATGGCTACACCTTC
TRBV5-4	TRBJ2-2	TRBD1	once	CASRSGTGVTGELFF	TGTGCCAGCAGGTCCGGGACAGGGGTCACCGGGGAGCTGTTTTTT
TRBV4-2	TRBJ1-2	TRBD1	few	CASSQSGQLRYGYTF	TGTGCCAGCAGCCAATCGGGACAGCTACGCTATGGCTACACCTTC
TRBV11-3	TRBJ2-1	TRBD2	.	CASSLAGDYNEQFF	TGTGCCAGCAGCCTAGCGGGAGACTACAATGAGCAGTTCTTC
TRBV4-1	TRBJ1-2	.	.	CASSQLGSPGYTF	TGCGCCAGCAGCCAGCTGGGATCTCCGGGCTACACCTTC
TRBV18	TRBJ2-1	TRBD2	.	CASSGTSGGSYNEQFF	TGTGCCAGCTCCGGGACTAGCGGGGGCTCCTACAATGAGCAGTTCTTC
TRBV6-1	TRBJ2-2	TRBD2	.	CASSSGTSGMGELFF	TGTGCCAGCAGCTCCGGGACTAGCGGGATGGGGGAGCTGTTTTTT
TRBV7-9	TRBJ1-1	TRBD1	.	CASSRTGGPNTEAFF	TGTGCCAGCAGCAGGACAGGGGGACCGAACACTGAAGCTTTCTTT
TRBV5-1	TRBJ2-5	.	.	CASSLVSQETQYF	TGCGCCAGCAGCTTGGTTTCCCAAGAGACCCAGTACTTC
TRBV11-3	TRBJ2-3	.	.	CASSLSTWEETDTQYF	TGTGCCAGCAGCTTATCAACGTGGGAGGAAACAGATACGCAGTATTTT